The clone carrying this TCR beta chain showed up just a few times. Profiled with immunoSEQ multiplex PCR; TCRdb holds only in-frame clones, not every one. This sample yields just over 150,000 clones, of which around nine tenths are seen a single time; about 11% belongs to the top ten. The record originates from a study of control samples from healthy donors and cancer patients. The V end was cut by 3 bases, the J end by 5 bases, with 11 bases between. Germline values: CDR1 SGHNT, CDR2 YYREEE (reference sequence). This CDR3 spans 13 amino acids. The sequence derives from a young man in good health. The genes are TRBV5-4 and TRBJ2-5; the D is unclear. The material sequenced was blood. The CDR3, as DNA: TGTGCCAGCAGCTCCTGGGGTTCCGAGACCCAGTACTTC. It yields the protein CASSSWGSETQYF.